The 30 T cell receptor beta chains presented below share a single source sample, sequenced in a study of cytomegalovirus exposure and HLA in healthy donors. Primers included in the PCR were 60 Vbeta and 13 Jbeta primers. Using immunoSEQ multiplex PCR, the repertoire was profiled, and TCRdb retains in-frame clones only, with some absent. The sample includes around 110,000 clones, roughly 66% of them seen just once. The sample taken for sequencing was PBMCs. Receptor source: a man between 18 and 29 years old in good health and CMV-seronegative.

The V and J genes are TRBV7-2 and TRBJ2-7, with a possible D match to TRBD1 (7 bases). Trimming removed 1 base at V and 3 bases at J, with 13 bases between. Per germline, CDR1 SGHTA and CDR2 FQGNSA. This CDR3 is built from 15 residues. CDR3 nucleotides: TGTGCCAGCAGCTTAGAGGGGGCGGGGCGCTACGAGCAGTACTTC. Translation: CASSLEGAGRYEQYF. The whole variable domain, filled in from reference TRBV7-2 and TRBJ2-7, reads GAGVSQSPSNKVTEKGKDVELRCDPISGHTALYWYRQSLGQGLEFLIYFQGNSAPDKSGLPSDRFSAERTGGSVSTLTIQRTQQEDSAVYLCASSLEGAGRYEQYFGPGTRLTVT.

V gene TRBV6-5 combines with J gene TRBJ1-1; possible D gene TRBD1, 5 bases. Per the germline V gene, CDR1 is MNHEY and CDR2 is SVGAGI. Trimming took 4 bases from V and 1 from J, leaving 16 bases between them. The CDR3 is 16 amino acids. The CDR3 DNA is TGTGCCAGCAGTTCACTTCAGGGTTTTGGGAACACTGAAGCTTTCTTT. This encodes CASSSLQGFGNTEAFF.

This chain uses TRBV4-2 with TRBJ1-5; D unclear. The CDR3 extends over 15 amino acids. V was clipped by 3 bases and J by 2 bases, with 11 bases between them. Looked up from germline, CDR1 is LGHNA and CDR2 is YNFKEQ. DNA of the CDR3: TGTGCCAGCAGCCAGGGCTCGGCTCGCAATCAGCCCCAGCATTTT. This sequence encodes CASSQGSARNQPQHF.

The rearrangement links TRBV28 to TRBJ2-7; TRBD1 matches 8 bases. The germline V gene encodes CDR1 MDHEN and CDR2 SYDVKM. This CDR3 is built from 14 residues. V was clipped by 5 bases and J by 2 bases; unmatched bases: 5. For the CDR3, the DNA is TGTGCCAGCAGTCCCATGACAGGGGCCTACGAGCAGTACTTC. Protein sequence: CASSPMTGAYEQYF.

The chain joins TRBV7-9 to TRBJ1-2, with 7 bases matching TRBD1. The CDR3 has 16 amino acids. Trimming removed 6 bases from V and 3 bases from J; junction bases left unmatched: 13. Germline CDR1 SEHNR, CDR2 FQNEAQ (reference sequence). In nucleotides, the CDR3 is TGTGCCAGCAGTCCAATCCCCCGACAGGGAGACTATGGCTACACCTTC. Translating it yields CASSPIPRQGDYGYTF.

V gene TRBV7-9 combines with J gene TRBJ2-1; D uncertain. The CDR3 spans 15 residues. CDR1 is SEHNR, CDR2 FQNEAQ, per germline (reference sequence). Trimming pared 4 bases from V and 6 bases from J, leaving 16 bases between. The DNA for the CDR3 is TGTGCCAGCAGCTCGGAAATGACTCTTACCAATGAGCAGTTCTTC. This gives the protein CASSSEMTLTNEQFF.

V gene TRBV5-1 combines with J gene TRBJ1-2; TRBD1 matches at 8 bases. The CDR3 covers 14 residues. Germline trimming cut 0 bases from V and 8 bases from J; bases unmatched to any gene: 6. CDR1 and CDR2 (germline): SGHRS, YFSETQ. As DNA, the CDR3 is TGCGCCAGCAGCTTGGGGCAGGGGGCCGGCGGCTACACCTTC. Its translation: CASSLGQGAGGYTF.

V is TRBV9 and J is TRBJ1-1; no definite D call. The V end lost 4 bases, the J end lost 0 bases, and 13 bases lay between the germline ends. The CDR3 extends over 15 amino acids. CDR1 and CDR2 from the germline V gene are SGDLS and YYNGEE. The CDR3 sequence is CASSPHGPLNTEAFF. The CDR3 nucleotides are TGTGCCAGCAGCCCCCATGGGCCCCTGAACACTGAAGCTTTCTTT. The entire variable domain, with the rest obtained from reference TRBV9 and TRBJ1-1, is as follows: DSGVTQTPKHLITATGQRVTLRCSPRSGDLSVYWYQQSLDQGLQFLIQYYNGEERAKGNILERFSAQQFPDLHSELNLSSLELGDSALYFCASSPHGPLNTEAFFGQGTRLTVV.

The chain employs TRBV30 and TRBJ1-2, with TRBD1 as a possible D gene (6 bases). This CDR3 is 14 amino acids long. The germline gives CDR1 GTSNPN, CDR2 SVGIG (reference sequence). V was shortened by 4 bases and J by 3 bases, with 15 bases between the two germline ends. Here the CDR3 DNA reads TGTGCCTGGAATGTACTTAGGACAGACTATGGCTACACCTTC. It translates to CAWNVLRTDYGYTF.

CDR3 coding DNA: TGTGCCAGTAGTATAGTACTTGCGGCACAGGGTGTTCAGCCCCAGCATTTT. It encodes CASSIVLAAQGVQPQHF. The V call is TRBV19, the J call TRBJ1-5; TRBD1 is a possible D gene (6 bases). V gave up 1 base and J gave up 6 bases, with 19 bases separating them. Germline CDR1 is LNHDA and CDR2 is SQIVND (reference sequence). The CDR3 consists of 17 residues. Full variable domain (rest looked up from reference TRBV19 and TRBJ1-5): DGGITQSPKYLFRKEGQNVTLSCEQNLNHDAMYWYRQDPGQGLRLIYYSQIVNDFQKGDIAEGYSVSREKKESFPLTVTSAQKNPTAFYLCASSIVLAAQGVQPQHFGDGTRLSIL.

The sample holds a few counts of this clone. The V call is TRBV9, the J call TRBJ2-3; TRBD2 might be the D (6 bases). V gave up 3 bases and J gave up 2 bases, with 10 bases separating them. The CDR3 extends over 14 amino acids. CDR1 and CDR2 (germline): SGDLS, YYNGEE. The CDR3 here is CASSGGTPTDTQYF. The CDR3 coding sequence is TGTGCCAGCAGCGGCGGGACCCCCACAGATACGCAGTATTTT.

This clone was detected only once. CDR3 in DNA: TGTGCCTGGAGTGGGCAGGTGAACACTGAAGCTTTCTTT. Translating gives CAWSGQVNTEAFF. V usage is TRBV30 and J usage is TRBJ1-1; D is undetermined. This CDR3 is 13 amino acids long. The germline V gene encodes CDR1 GTSNPN and CDR2 SVGIG (reference sequence). V lost 1 base, J lost 0 bases, and 6 bases lay in between.

V and J are TRBV14 and TRBJ2-1; 9 positions agree with TRBD2. This CDR3 is 16 amino acids long. Trimming at V came to 1 base and at J to 7 bases, leaving 8 bases not matched to a gene. Looked up from germline, CDR1 is SGHDN and CDR2 is FVKESK. The CDR3: CASSQVVGLARNEQFF. CDR3 DNA: TGTGCCAGCAGCCAAGTTGTTGGACTAGCGCGGAATGAGCAGTTCTTC.

This clone was observed a handful of times. This chain links TRBV2 with TRBJ1-1, with TRBD1 as a possible D gene (5 bases). This CDR3 is 13 amino acids long. The V and J ends lost 6 bases and 13 bases respectively, with 21 bases between them. The germline V gene has CDR1 SNHLY and CDR2 FYNNEI. This CDR3 is CASSQIGTTRGFF. The CDR3 DNA follows: TGTGCCAGCAGCCAAATTGGGACTACTAGGGGTTTCTTT.

In its sample, this clone was seen a few times. Sequence at one end of the junction differs from germline and may be a read error. The rearrangement uses TRBV19 and TRBJ2-1; perhaps TRBD1 as D (6 bases). Germline lookup yields CDR1 LNHDA and CDR2 SQIVND (reference sequence). This CDR3 spans 15 amino acids. CDR3 sequence (DNA): TGTACCAGTAGTATCGTATGGACAGACATCAATGAGCAGTTCTTC. This codes for CTSSIVWTDINEQFF.

The V and J genes are TRBV9 and TRBJ1-5; 7 bases match TRBD1. Trimming cost V 1 base and J 5 bases; bases outside gene matches: 27. Germline V gives CDR1 SGDLS, CDR2 YYNGEE. This CDR3 region has 22 residues. CDR3 region: CASSVPSAGNWPDGQEYQPQHF. CDR3 coding DNA: TGTGCCAGCAGCGTACCGTCGGCAGGAAATTGGCCAGACGGACAGGAGTATCAGCCCCAGCATTTT.

This clone was detected only a few times. This chain uses TRBV4-1 with TRBJ1-2, with D uncertain. The CDR3 totals 12 residues. Trimming removed 4 bases at V and 4 bases at J, with 7 bases between. The germline V gene encodes CDR1 MGHRA and CDR2 YSYEKL. The CDR3, as DNA: TGCGCCAGCAGCCCGGGTGGCTATGGCTACACCTTC. It translates to CASSPGGYGYTF.

V gene TRBV2 combines with J gene TRBJ1-5, with TRBD1 matching 7 bases. Germline V gene lookup returns CDR1 SNHLY and CDR2 FYNNEI. V lost 8 bases to trimming and J lost 4 bases; unmatched junction nucleotides: 8. The CDR3 runs 14 residues. The CDR3 DNA reads as TGTGCCAGCGGAGGGGTACAGGGGAATCAGCCCCAGCATTTT. Its translation: CASGGVQGNQPQHF.

The V and J genes are TRBV7-9 and TRBJ2-2, with no clear D. Germline CDR1 SEHNR, CDR2 FQNEAQ (reference sequence). The CDR3 is 13 amino acids. The V end lost 5 bases, the J end lost 5 bases, and 9 bases lay between the germline ends. The CDR3 sequence is CASSETDTGELFF. The CDR3 DNA reads TGTGCCAGCAGCGAGACTGATACCGGGGAGCTGTTTTTT.

The genes are TRBV10-3 and TRBJ1-1, with D perhaps TRBD1 (5 bases). Germline CDR1 reads ENHRY; CDR2 reads SYGVKD. This CDR3 spans 14 amino acids. Trimming pared 4 bases from V and 6 bases from J, leaving 15 bases between. CDR3 sequence reads: CAISAQGVAAEAFF. DNA of the CDR3: TGTGCCATCAGTGCACAAGGGGTTGCCGCTGAAGCTTTCTTT.

The rearrangement joins TRBV4-1 to TRBJ1-6; D not resolved. Looked up from germline, CDR1 is MGHRA and CDR2 is YSYEKL. The CDR3 length is 18 residues. Trimming removed 4 bases from V and 0 bases from J, with 16 bases in between. DNA for the CDR3: TGCGCCAGCAGCCCCAAGCAATCGCCGAACTCCTATAATTCACCCCTCCACTTT. This gives the protein CASSPKQSPNSYNSPLHF.

The chain uses TRBV5-4 and TRBJ2-1; D is unresolved. The CDR3 totals 13 residues. Germline assignment: CDR1 SGHNT and CDR2 YYREEE (reference sequence). V shed 4 bases and J shed 7 bases, with 12 bases lying between them. In nucleotides, the CDR3 is TGTGCCAGCAGCGCGCCGCACGGGAATGAGCAGTTCTTC. This translates into CASSAPHGNEQFF. The full variable domain, in which reference TRBV5-4 and TRBJ2-1 provide the parts outside the CDR3, is ETGVTQSPTHLIKTRGQQVTLRCSSQSGHNTVSWYQQALGQGPQFIFQYYREEENGRGNFPPRFSGLQFPNYSSELNVNALELDDSALYLCASSAPHGNEQFFGPGTRLTVL.

The V gene is TRBV10-3, the J gene TRBJ2-7; 11 bases are shared with TRBD1. This CDR3 is built from 16 residues. V was pared by 4 bases and J by 5 bases, with 10 bases of the junction left unmatched. Germline V CDR1 and CDR2: ENHRY, SYGVKD. Written as DNA, the CDR3 is TGTGCCATCAGTGGGACAGGACAGGGGGCTCCCCACGAGCAGTACTTC. Its translation is CAISGTGQGAPHEQYF.

The J gene is TRBJ2-1, the V gene TRBV19; D is undetermined. V dropped 3 bases and J dropped 4 bases, with 7 bases sitting between them. Germline values: CDR1 LNHDA, CDR2 SQIVND (reference sequence). This CDR3 is built from 13 residues. CDR3 DNA: TGTGCCAGTAGTATCACATCTTACAATGAGCAGTTCTTC. Translation gives CASSITSYNEQFF.

The V and J genes are TRBV5-4 and TRBJ1-1; D is ambiguous. The CDR3 length is 14 residues. Trimming removed 3 bases from V and 5 bases from J, with 14 bases in between. Germline V gene sequence: CDR1 SGHNT, CDR2 YYREEE (reference sequence). For the CDR3, the DNA is TGTGCCAGCAGCTCCCACCCCGGGTGGACTGAAGCTTTCTTT. This codes for CASSSHPGWTEAFF.

This clone was recorded a few times. This rearrangement joins TRBV28 to TRBJ2-3, with 14 positions matching TRBD2. Germline CDR1 MDHEN, CDR2 SYDVKM. The ends lost 4 bases at V and 2 bases at J; junction bases unmatched: 5. CDR3 length: 17 amino acids. The CDR3 nucleotides are TGTGCCAGCAGTTACCGACTAGCGGGAGGGCCCACAGATACGCAGTATTTT. Protein sequence: CASSYRLAGGPTDTQYF.

This chain uses TRBV28 with TRBJ2-1, with 10 bases aligning to TRBD1. With V trimmed by 5 bases and J by 6 bases, 10 bases remained unmatched. CDR1 is MDHEN, CDR2 SYDVKM, per germline. The CDR3 is 16 residues long. The CDR3 DNA reads TGTGCCAGCAGTCAAACCCGGGACAGGGGAGTCAATGAGCAGTTCTTC. It translates to CASSQTRDRGVNEQFF.

Comment on this clone: At one end the junction does not follow the germline gene, possibly because of a read error. The chain recombines TRBV7-9 with TRBJ2-7; 7 nucleotides agree with TRBD1. Germline CDR1 and CDR2: SEHNR and FQNEAQ (reference sequence). The CDR3 covers 16 residues. CDR3 amino acids: CSSSLATRQGRREQYF. In DNA, the CDR3 is TGTTCCAGCAGCTTAGCCACACGACAGGGTCGGCGAGAGCAGTACTTC. Supplemented by reference TRBV7-9 and TRBJ2-7, the full variable domain reads DTGVSQNPRHKITKRGQNVTFRCDPISEHNRLYWYRQTLGQGPEFLTYFQNEAQLEKSRLLSDRFSAERPKGSFSTLEIQRTEQGDSAMYLCSSSLATRQGRREQYFGPGTRLTVT.

This clone turned up a few times. The chain employs TRBV28 and TRBJ1-5, with TRBD1 matching over 8 bases. This CDR3 has 15 amino acids. V was pared by 6 bases and J by 2 bases, with 6 bases of the junction left unmatched. Germline CDR1 reads MDHEN; CDR2 reads SYDVKM. In DNA form, the CDR3 reads TGTGCCAGCAGACCCGACAGGGGAGGCAATCAGCCCCAGCATTTT. Its translation: CASRPDRGGNQPQHF.

The gene calls are TRBV5-6 and TRBJ1-1; 7 bases match TRBD1. The CDR3 spans 14 residues. The trim removed 1 base at V and 3 bases at J, leaving 3 bases unmatched. Germline V gene lookup returns CDR1 SGHDT and CDR2 YYEEEE. The CDR3, as DNA: TGTGCCAGCAGCTTGAGACAGGGAGACACTGAAGCTTTCTTT. Translated, it gives CASSLRQGDTEAFF.